These 10 T cell receptor beta chains originate from one sample sequenced in a study of blood T cell repertoires in COVID-19 (dated by TCRdb to the early 2020s). The library was obtained by the immunoSEQ multiplex PCR assay. What TCRdb holds here is the immuneACCESS table cut down to in-frame rearrangements. Part of the clones is not present; checked against another copy, under half of the missing clones reflect an unresolved V gene, and the others are unexplained. In this sample the table shows about 150,000 clones, roughly 80% of which occur a single time. 16% of the sample is held by the ten biggest clonotypes. The sequencing input was peripheral blood. The receptors here all came from a man aged 45-60 years with acute or convalescent COVID-19.

The CDR3 sequence: CASSLGSSGLYF. Here the CDR3 DNA reads TGTGCCAGCAGCTTAGGGTCTAGCGGGTTGTACTTC. The gene calls are TRBV11-2 and TRBJ2-7; TRBD2 matches at 8 bases. This CDR3 has 12 residues. CDR1 and CDR2 (germline): SGHAT, FQNNGV. Trimming cost V 1 base and J 12 bases; bases outside gene matches: 5.

This sequence joins TRBV15 and TRBJ2-5; D call uncertain. The germline CDR1 and CDR2 sequences are LNHNV and YYDKDF (reference sequence). The CDR3 consists of 13 residues. Trimming shortened V by 1 base and J by 3 bases, and 6 bases separated the two germline ends. CDR3 loop: CATSRGVEETQYF. In DNA, the CDR3 is TGTGCCACCAGCAGAGGCGTCGAAGAGACCCAGTACTTC.

The J gene is TRBJ2-3, the V gene TRBV5-4, with D perhaps matching TRBD2 (6 bases). The germline V gene has CDR1 SGHNT and CDR2 YYREEE (reference sequence). The CDR3 covers 15 residues. Trimming stripped 0 bases from V and 6 bases from J, with 14 bases between. The CDR3 DNA is TGTGCCAGCAGCTTGGCACCTCCTAGCGAGGATACGCAGTATTTT. Its translation: CASSLAPPSEDTQYF.

The rearrangement joins TRBV7-3 to TRBJ2-3; D unclear. CDR3 length: 13 amino acids. Per germline, CDR1 SGHTA and CDR2 FQGTGA. V was shortened by 6 bases and J by 2 bases, with 9 bases between the two germline ends. The CDR3 coding sequence is TGTGCCAGCAGTCGAGGCCTCACAGATACGCAGTATTTT. This encodes CASSRGLTDTQYF.

This rearrangement joins TRBV6-2 or TRBV6-3 to TRBJ1-3; D remains unclear. Trimming shortened V by 0 bases and J by 4 bases, and 10 bases separated the two germline ends. The CDR3 consists of 15 residues. In germline, CDR1 is MNHEY, CDR2 SVGEGT. CDR3 nucleotides: TGTGCCAGCAGTTACTCGCCACATCTGGGAAACACCATATATTTT. It specifies CASSYSPHLGNTIYF.

The V and J genes are TRBV7-3 and TRBJ2-3; TRBD1 matches at 11 bases. The ends lost 6 bases at V and 1 base at J; junction bases unmatched: 3. CDR1 is SGHTA, CDR2 FQGTGA, per germline. The CDR3 loop spans 15 amino acids. The CDR3 coding sequence is TGTGCCAGCAGTCCGGACAGGGGGCGCACAGATACGCAGTATTTT. Amino acids: CASSPDRGRTDTQYF.

The genes are TRBV7-3 and TRBJ2-3; 9 bases are shared with TRBD2. CDR3 length equals 16 residues. Germline assignment: CDR1 SGHTA and CDR2 FQGTGA. With V trimmed by 2 bases and J by 1 base, 4 bases remained unmatched. The DNA for the CDR3 is TGTGCCAGCAGCTTACGCGGGGGGGCTGGCACAGATACGCAGTATTTT. Its translation: CASSLRGGAGTDTQYF.

This clone is a singleton in its sample. The rearrangement uses TRBV30 and TRBJ1-1; D may be TRBD1 (5 bases). The CDR3 length is 11 residues. The germline gives CDR1 GTSNPN, CDR2 SVGIG (reference sequence). Trimming shortened V by 5 bases and J by 6 bases, and 10 bases separated the two germline ends. DNA of the CDR3: TGTGCCTGGGGGGGGGTGGCTGAAGCTTTCTTT. It encodes CAWGGVAEAFF.

In its sample, this clone was seen a few times. CDR3 DNA: TGTGCCAGCGAGGGCAGCGGTTCAGAGACCCAGTACTTC. Translating gives CASEGSGSETQYF. The chain employs TRBV6-5 and TRBJ2-5; a possible D gene is TRBD2 (5 bases). The CDR3 consists of 13 residues. The germline gives CDR1 MNHEY, CDR2 SVGAGI. V dropped 8 bases and J dropped 4 bases, with 14 bases sitting between them.

This chain links TRBV5-3 with TRBJ2-1, with a tentative D call TRBD2 (5 bases). TRBV5-3 counts as an open reading frame of uncertain function. V lost 2 bases and J 8 bases, leaving 17 bases between the germline ends. The CDR3 is 15 amino acids. The CDR3 reads CARSFCPAKGDEQFF. The CDR3 DNA reads TGTGCCAGAAGCTTCTGCCCGGCCAAGGGAGATGAGCAGTTCTTC.